The entry that follows covers one T cell receptor (beta chain) sequence. Its cognate antigen is unknown. V was cut by 5 bases and J by 4 bases, with 15 bases left in between. Per the germline V gene, CDR1 is LGHNA and CDR2 is YNFKEQ. The CDR3 length is 16 residues. The data derive from a study of OX40 agonist ivuxolimab in advanced cancers. Overall study context: In this trial design, patients received ivuxolimab intravenously at 0.01 to 10 mg/kg every 2 weeks. Hepatocellular carcinoma, melanoma, renal cell or head and neck cancer was diagnosed in the dose-escalation patients. Study-wide results and caveats: Among patients with partial responses at 0.1-3.0 mg/kg, clonal expansion was among the lowest.

Using immunoSEQ multiplex PCR, the repertoire was profiled, and TCRdb retains in-frame clones only, with some absent. The top ten hold more than 3% of the sample, which has more than 50,000 clones, roughly 85% seen once. The source material was CD4+ or CD8+ T cells sorted from blood, sampled in a trial of the OX40 agonist ivuxolimab. This sequence joins TRBV4-2 and TRBJ1-6, with D uncertain. This clonotype originated in an adult with an advanced solid tumor such as melanoma, head and neck, liver or kidney cancer. This CDR3 reads CASSSAGNRYNSPLHF. CDR3 DNA: TGTGCCAGCAGCTCCGCGGGGAACCGTTATAATTCACCCCTCCACTTT.